The rows below give T cell receptor beta chains drawn from one sample of a study of T cell responses to AZD1222 COVID-19 vaccine. Method: immunoSEQ multiplex PCR; TCRdb's copy keeps in-frame clones and lacks some. The table records roughly 150,000 clones, approximately 90% of them present only once. The specimen comprised peripheral blood, sampled on day 0 of AZD1222 vaccination. The receptors here all came from an adult in good health. Both conserved end residues are part of each CDR3. The D gene is left open where the match is weak. Expanded clones are given a class, and other clones once, few, many or no size at all.

abundance | j_gene | d_gene | v_gene | CDR3nt | CDR3aa
. | TRBJ1-1 | . | TRBV5-1 | TGCGCCAGCAGCTTGGGCCCCAGGGTGAGGAACACTGAAGCTTTCTTT | CASSLGPRVRNTEAFF
. | TRBJ2-3 | . | TRBV30 | TGTGCCTGGAGTGGTAGCACAGATACGCAGTATTTT | CAWSGSTDTQYF
. | TRBJ1-5 | TRBD1 | TRBV28 | TGTGCCAGCAGTTCTACAGGGGGCCCTTATAGCAATCAGCCCCAGCATTTT | CASSSTGGPYSNQPQHF
. | TRBJ1-2 | . | TRBV29-1 | TGCAGTGCCTATGGCTACACCTTC | CSAYGYTF
once | TRBJ2-7 | . | TRBV28 | TGTGCCAGCAGTTTATGGGGAGACGAGCAGTACTTC | CASSLWGDEQYF
few | TRBJ2-7 | . | TRBV3-1/TRBV3-2 | TGTGCCAGCAGCCCGGACCTAGGTAAAAACTACGAGCAGTACTTC | CASSPDLGKNYEQYF
. | TRBJ2-1 | TRBD2 | TRBV29-1 | TGCAGCGTTAGCGGGGCTAAGAGGAGTGAGCAGTTCTTC | CSVSGAKRSEQFF
. | TRBJ1-1 | . | TRBV2 | TGTGCCAGCAGGCTGGACGGGGACACTGAAGCTTTCTTT | CASRLDGDTEAFF
. | TRBJ1-5 | . | TRBV6-5 | TGTGCCAGCAGACCCCTAGACAGGTCGGAGCCCCAGCATTTT | CASRPLDRSEPQHF
. | TRBJ1-2 | . | TRBV7-9 | TGTGCCAGCAGCTTAGTCGCCCCCCAGGGCTACACCTTC | CASSLVAPQGYTF
. | TRBJ1-2 | . | TRBV7-2 | TGTGCCAGCAGCTTCGAGGGGGGGCTGAGCTATGGCTACACCTTC | CASSFEGGLSYGYTF
. | TRBJ2-3 | TRBD2 | TRBV28 | TGTGCCAGCAGTTCTACTAGCGGGAGGGCCATAGCAAATACGCAGTATTTT | CASSSTSGRAIANTQYF
. | TRBJ1-5 | . | TRBV28 | TGTGCCAGCCAACAGCTCAATCAGCCCCAGCATTTT | CASQQLNQPQHF
. | TRBJ2-3 | . | TRBV9 | TGTGCCAGTAGTCGTAATTCTCTTGCAGATACGCAGTATTTT | CASSRNSLADTQYF
. | TRBJ1-5 | TRBD1 | TRBV5-1 | TGCGCCAGCAGTCCAACCGGGACAGGGTGGCAGCCCCAGCATTTT | CASSPTGTGWQPQHF
. | TRBJ1-2 | . | TRBV25-1 | TGTGCCAGCAGTGAATCCCCAGAGCACTATGGCTACACCTTC | CASSESPEHYGYTF
. | TRBJ1-4 | . | TRBV6-5 | TGTGCCAGTGAGCCCGGGGTTTTAACTAATGAAAAACTGTTTTTT | CASEPGVLTNEKLFF
. | TRBJ1-4 | . | TRBV2 | TGTGCCACAGGACAGTATAATGAAAAACTGTTTTTT | CATGQYNEKLFF
. | TRBJ2-1 | TRBD2 | TRBV27 | TGTGCCAGCAGTTTAGGCTTATCCCGCGGGGGAAGACGGGATGAGCAGTTCTTC | CASSLGLSRGGRRDEQFF
. | TRBJ1-4 | TRBD1 | TRBV11-2 | TGTGCCAGCACCCTCATACAGGGGGGGATTAATGAAAAACTGTTTTTT | CASTLIQGGINEKLFF
few | TRBJ2-7 | . | TRBV5-1 | TGCGCCAGCAGCTTGAGTGGGGGTAGCTACGAGCAGTACTTC | CASSLSGGSYEQYF
. | TRBJ1-3 | . | TRBV19 | TGTGCCAGTAGTAAGGGGGGAAACACCATATATTTT | CASSKGGNTIYF
once | TRBJ2-2 | TRBD2 | TRBV7-8 | TGTGCCAGCAGCTTAGCCCGTCTAGCGGGAGACACCGGGGAGCTGTTTTTT | CASSLARLAGDTGELFF
. | TRBJ2-7 | . | TRBV15 | TGTGCCACCCGGGAAGACAGTACCTACGAGCAGTACTTC | CATREDSTYEQYF
. | TRBJ1-2 | TRBD1 | TRBV11-2 | TGTGCCAGCAGCTTCGGGACAGGGGGGAACTATGGCTACACCTTC | CASSFGTGGNYGYTF
many | TRBJ1-6 | TRBD1 | TRBV2 | TGTGCCAGCAGCGGGACAGGGGAGAATTCACCCCTCCACTTT | CASSGTGENSPLHF
. | TRBJ2-7 | TRBD1 | TRBV7-9 | TGTGCCAGCAGCTTAGACGACAGGGGGAACGACGAGCAGTACTTC | CASSLDDRGNDEQYF
. | TRBJ2-6 | . | TRBV4-2 | TGTGCCAGCAGCCAAGGAGGTGCCTCTGGGGCCAACGTCCTGACTTTC | CASSQGGASGANVLTF
. | TRBJ1-5 | TRBD1 | TRBV9 | TGTGCCAGCAGCCGGACAGGGGATCAGCCCCAGCATTTT | CASSRTGDQPQHF
. | TRBJ2-7 | . | TRBV28 | TGTGCCAGCAGTATCCTCACAGGTGCCCAAGGCGAGCAGTACTTC | CASSILTGAQGEQYF
. | TRBJ2-7 | TRBD1 | TRBV5-1 | TGCGCCAGCAGCTTGGAAGTGACAGGGAACGAGCAGTACTTC | CASSLEVTGNEQYF
. | TRBJ1-2 | . | TRBV7-9 | TGTGCCAGCAGCTTAGCGCTCAAGGACCCGGGGTGGGGCTACACCTTC | CASSLALKDPGWGYTF
. | TRBJ1-1 | . | TRBV5-1 | TGCGCCAGCAGCCGTGAGCCGGGGGCCGCTCTGCCGAGTTACACTGAAGCTTTCTTT | CASSREPGAALPSYTEAFF
. | TRBJ1-2 | TRBD1 | TRBV14 | TGTGCCAGCAGCGGACAGGACCTAGCTAACTATGGCTACACCTTC | CASSGQDLANYGYTF
. | TRBJ1-5 | TRBD1 | TRBV6-2/TRBV6-3 | TGTGCCAGCAGTTTACAGGGGAGAAGTCAGCCCCAGCATTTT | CASSLQGRSQPQHF
once | TRBJ2-1 | TRBD1 | TRBV2 | TGTGCCAGCGGGGGACAGGGGTACAATGAGCAGTTCTTC | CASGGQGYNEQFF
. | TRBJ1-5 | TRBD1 | TRBV27 | TGTGCCAGCGGTAGACAGGGACTAAGTCAGCCCCAGCATTTT | CASGRQGLSQPQHF
. | TRBJ2-7 | . | TRBV5-5 | TGTGCCAGCAGCTTAGCCCACTCCTACGAGCAGTACTTC | CASSLAHSYEQYF
. | TRBJ1-1 | . | TRBV7-2 | TGTGCCAGCAGCTCAGCTCGGGGGGTGGATACTGAAGCTTTCTTT | CASSSARGVDTEAFF
. | TRBJ2-7 | TRBD1 | TRBV7-9 | TGTGCCAGCGGTCCGGACAGGGGAAAGGAAGAGCAGTACTTC | CASGPDRGKEEQYF
. | TRBJ1-5 | . | TRBV9 | TGTGCCAGCAGCGTAGTGCCGGAAGGGCAGCCCCAGCATTTT | CASSVVPEGQPQHF
. | TRBJ2-5 | TRBD1 | TRBV28 | TGTGCCAGCAATATGGACAGGGCTTATCAAGAGACCCAGTACTTC | CASNMDRAYQETQYF
. | TRBJ2-2 | TRBD2 | TRBV7-8 | TGTGCCAGCAGTGGGACTAGCGGGGAGTCGAACACCGGGGAGCTGTTTTTT | CASSGTSGESNTGELFF
. | TRBJ2-7 | TRBD2 | TRBV6-2/TRBV6-3 | TGTGCCAGCAGCCAAAGACTAGCGGGAGTCTACGAGCAGTACTTC | CASSQRLAGVYEQYF
. | TRBJ2-7 | TRBD2 | TRBV3-1/TRBV3-2 | TGTGCCAGCAGCCAATTGACCGGGACTAGACGATCCATCTACGAGCAGTACTTC | CASSQLTGTRRSIYEQYF
. | TRBJ2-7 | . | TRBV7-8 | TGTGCCAGCAGCTTAGTAGGACAATCCTACGAGCAGTACTTC | CASSLVGQSYEQYF
. | TRBJ2-7 | TRBD1 | TRBV4-2 | TGTGCCAGCAGCCAAGAAACCACGGGGACAGGGTTTCTCGAGCAGTACTTC | CASSQETTGTGFLEQYF
. | TRBJ2-2 | TRBD2 | TRBV5-1 | TGCGCCAGCGGCGGGGGCACCGGGGAGCTGTTTTTT | CASGGGTGELFF
. | TRBJ1-2 | TRBD1 | TRBV3-1/TRBV3-2 | TGTGCCAGCAGCCAAACACAGGGGGGTTACACCTTC | CASSQTQGGYTF
. | TRBJ1-2 | . | TRBV4-2 | TGTGCCAGCAGCCAGCCAGGTTATGGCTACACCTTC | CASSQPGYGYTF
. | TRBJ2-3 | . | TRBV4-1 | TGCGCCAGCAGCCAAGGAACAGGTGGGGGCCCCACAGATACGCAGTATTTT | CASSQGTGGGPTDTQYF
few | TRBJ1-1 | . | TRBV21-1 | TGTGCCAGCAGCTGCCGACGGGGGAACACTGAAGCTTTCTTT | CASSCRRGNTEAFF
. | TRBJ1-2 | . | TRBV30 | TGTGCCTGGCAACCGAACTATGGCTACACCTTC | CAWQPNYGYTF